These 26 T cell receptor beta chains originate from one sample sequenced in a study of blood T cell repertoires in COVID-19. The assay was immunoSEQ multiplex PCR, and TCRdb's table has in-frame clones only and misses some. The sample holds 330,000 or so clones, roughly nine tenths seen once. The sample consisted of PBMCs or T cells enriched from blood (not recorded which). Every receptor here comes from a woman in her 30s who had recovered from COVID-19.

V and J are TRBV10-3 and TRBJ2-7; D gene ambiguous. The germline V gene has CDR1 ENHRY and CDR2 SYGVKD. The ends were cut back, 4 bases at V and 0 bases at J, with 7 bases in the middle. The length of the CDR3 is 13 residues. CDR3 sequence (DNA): TGTGCCATCAGTGTTGTCAGCTCCTACGAGCAGTACTTC. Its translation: CAISVVSSYEQYF.

This CDR3 is CASIVTSTGEQYF. CDR3 DNA: TGTGCCAGCATCGTGACTAGCACGGGCGAGCAGTACTTC. The chain carries TRBV28 and TRBJ2-7; 7 bases are a match to TRBD2. CDR3 length: 13 residues. CDR1 and CDR2 (germline): MDHEN, SYDVKM. The trim removed 7 bases at V and 6 bases at J, leaving 9 bases unmatched.

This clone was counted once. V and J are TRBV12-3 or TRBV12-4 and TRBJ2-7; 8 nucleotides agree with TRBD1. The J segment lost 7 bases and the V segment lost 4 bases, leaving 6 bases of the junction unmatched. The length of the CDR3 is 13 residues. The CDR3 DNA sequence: TGTGCCAGCAGTTCGGACAGGGCTTGGGAGCAGTACTTC. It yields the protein CASSSDRAWEQYF.

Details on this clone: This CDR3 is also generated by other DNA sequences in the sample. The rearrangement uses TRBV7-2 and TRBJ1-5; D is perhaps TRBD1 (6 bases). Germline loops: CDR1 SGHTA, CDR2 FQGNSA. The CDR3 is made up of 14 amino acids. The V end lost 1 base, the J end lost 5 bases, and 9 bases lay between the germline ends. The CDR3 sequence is CASSLVRGDQPQHF. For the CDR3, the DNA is TGTGCCAGCAGCTTAGTCAGGGGTGATCAGCCCCAGCATTTT.

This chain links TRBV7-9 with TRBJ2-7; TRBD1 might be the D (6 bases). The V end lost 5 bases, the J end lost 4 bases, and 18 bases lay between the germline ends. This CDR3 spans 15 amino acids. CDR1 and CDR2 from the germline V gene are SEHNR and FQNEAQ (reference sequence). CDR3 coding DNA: TGTGCCAGCAGCCACCCTATCAACAGGGTTTACGAGCAGTACTTC. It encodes CASSHPINRVYEQYF.

This CDR3 is CASGRTVSGTYEQYF. The CDR3 coding sequence is TGTGCCAGCGGTAGGACAGTCAGTGGAACCTACGAGCAGTACTTC. The chain couples TRBV11-2 to TRBJ2-7, with D possibly matching TRBD1 (6 bases). V dropped 8 bases and J dropped 2 bases, with 19 bases sitting between them. Germline-derived CDR1 and CDR2 are SGHAT and FQNNGV. This CDR3 contains 15 residues.

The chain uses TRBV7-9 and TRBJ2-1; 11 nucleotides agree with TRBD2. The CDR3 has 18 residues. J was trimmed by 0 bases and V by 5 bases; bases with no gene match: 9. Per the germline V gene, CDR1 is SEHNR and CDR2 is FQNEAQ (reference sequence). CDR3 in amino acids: CASSLTSGGVRSYNEQFF. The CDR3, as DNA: TGTGCCAGCAGCCTTACTAGCGGGGGTGTCCGCTCCTACAATGAGCAGTTCTTC.

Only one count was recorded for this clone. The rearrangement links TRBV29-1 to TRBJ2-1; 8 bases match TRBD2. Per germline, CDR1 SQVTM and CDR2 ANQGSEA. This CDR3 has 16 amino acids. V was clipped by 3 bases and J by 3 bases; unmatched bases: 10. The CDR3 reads CSVDQTSGADYNEQFF. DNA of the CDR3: TGCAGCGTTGACCAAACTAGCGGTGCAGACTACAATGAGCAGTTCTTC.

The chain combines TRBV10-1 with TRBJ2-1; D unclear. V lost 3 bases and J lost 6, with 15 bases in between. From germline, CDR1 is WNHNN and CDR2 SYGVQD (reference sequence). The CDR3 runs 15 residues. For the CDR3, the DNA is TGCGCCAGCAGTGATGCAGACTTCGACCCCAATGAGCAGTTCTTC. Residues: CASSDADFDPNEQFF.

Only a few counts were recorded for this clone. This CDR3 reads CASSPEVATNEQFF. The CDR3 DNA follows: TGTGCCAGCAGCCCAGAGGTAGCGACAAATGAGCAGTTCTTC. The chain joins TRBV7-2 to TRBJ2-1; perhaps TRBD2 as D (5 bases). CDR1 is SGHTA and CDR2 is FQGNSA in the germline V gene. The ends were cut back, 5 bases at V and 7 bases at J, with 15 bases in the middle. The CDR3 consists of 14 residues.

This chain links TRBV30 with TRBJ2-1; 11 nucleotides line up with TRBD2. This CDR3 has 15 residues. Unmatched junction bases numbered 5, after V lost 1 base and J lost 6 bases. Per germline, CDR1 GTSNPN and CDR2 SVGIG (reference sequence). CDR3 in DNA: TGTGCCTGGAGTGCCCCTAGCGGGGGGCCCAATGAGCAGTTCTTC. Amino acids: CAWSAPSGGPNEQFF.

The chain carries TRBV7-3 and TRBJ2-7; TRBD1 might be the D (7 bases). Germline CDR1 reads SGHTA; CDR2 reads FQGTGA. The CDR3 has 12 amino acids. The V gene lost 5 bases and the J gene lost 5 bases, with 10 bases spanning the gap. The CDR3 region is CASSPGGHEQYF. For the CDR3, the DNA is TGTGCCAGCAGCCCAGGGGGGCACGAGCAGTACTTC.

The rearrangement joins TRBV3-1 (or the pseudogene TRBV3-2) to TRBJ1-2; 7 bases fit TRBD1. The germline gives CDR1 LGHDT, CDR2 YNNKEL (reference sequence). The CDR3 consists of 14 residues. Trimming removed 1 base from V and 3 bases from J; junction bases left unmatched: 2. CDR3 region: CASSQVTGDYGYTF. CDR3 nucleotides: TGTGCCAGCAGCCAAGTAACAGGGGACTATGGCTACACCTTC.

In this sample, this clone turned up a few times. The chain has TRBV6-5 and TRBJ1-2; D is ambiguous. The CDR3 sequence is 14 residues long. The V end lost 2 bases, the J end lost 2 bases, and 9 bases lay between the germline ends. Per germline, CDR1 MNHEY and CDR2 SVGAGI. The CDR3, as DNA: TGTGCCAGCAGTTACGCGGCTGCGAACTATGGCTACACCTTC. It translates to CASSYAAANYGYTF.

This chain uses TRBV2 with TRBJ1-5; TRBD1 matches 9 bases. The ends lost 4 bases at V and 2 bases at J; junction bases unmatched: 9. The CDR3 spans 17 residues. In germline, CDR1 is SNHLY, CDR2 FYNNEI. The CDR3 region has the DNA TGTGCCAGCAGTGTTAAACAGGGGGCGAGCGGCAATCAGCCCCAGCATTTT. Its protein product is CASSVKQGASGNQPQHF.

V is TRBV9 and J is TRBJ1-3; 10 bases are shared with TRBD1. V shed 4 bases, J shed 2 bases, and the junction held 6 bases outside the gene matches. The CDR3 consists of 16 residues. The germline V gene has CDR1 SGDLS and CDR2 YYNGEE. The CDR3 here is CASSLGTGDTGNTIYF. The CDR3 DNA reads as TGTGCCAGCAGCCTAGGGACAGGGGACACTGGAAACACCATATATTTT.

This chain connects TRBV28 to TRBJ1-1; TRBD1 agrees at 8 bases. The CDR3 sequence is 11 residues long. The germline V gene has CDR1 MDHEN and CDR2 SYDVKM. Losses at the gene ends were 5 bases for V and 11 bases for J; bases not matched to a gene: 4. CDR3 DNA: TGTGCCAGCAGTCGGGACAGGAGGGCTTTCTTT. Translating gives CASSRDRRAFF.

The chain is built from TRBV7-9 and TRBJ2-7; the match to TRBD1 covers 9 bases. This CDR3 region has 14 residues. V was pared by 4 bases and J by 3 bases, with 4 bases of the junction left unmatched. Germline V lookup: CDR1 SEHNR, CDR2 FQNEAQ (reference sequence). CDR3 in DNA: TGTGCCAGCAGCTCACCGGGACAGGGCTACGAGCAGTACTTC. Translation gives CASSSPGQGYEQYF.

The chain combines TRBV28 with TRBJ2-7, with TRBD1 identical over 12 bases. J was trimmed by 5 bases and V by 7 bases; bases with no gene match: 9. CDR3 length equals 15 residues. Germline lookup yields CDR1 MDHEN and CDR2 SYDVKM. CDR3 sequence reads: CASIPPGQGAHEQYF. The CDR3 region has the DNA TGTGCCAGCATCCCGCCGGGACAGGGGGCCCACGAGCAGTACTTC.

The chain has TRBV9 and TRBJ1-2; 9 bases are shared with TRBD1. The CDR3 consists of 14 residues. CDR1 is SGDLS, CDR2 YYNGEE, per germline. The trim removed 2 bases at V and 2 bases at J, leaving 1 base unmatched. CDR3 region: CASSVGQGNYGYTF. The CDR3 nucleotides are TGTGCCAGCAGCGTCGGACAGGGGAACTATGGCTACACCTTC. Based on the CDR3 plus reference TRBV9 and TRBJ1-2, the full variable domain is DSGVTQTPKHLITATGQRVTLRCSPRSGDLSVYWYQQSLDQGLQFLIQYYNGEERAKGNILERFSAQQFPDLHSELNLSSLELGDSALYFCASSVGQGNYGYTFGSGTRLTVV.

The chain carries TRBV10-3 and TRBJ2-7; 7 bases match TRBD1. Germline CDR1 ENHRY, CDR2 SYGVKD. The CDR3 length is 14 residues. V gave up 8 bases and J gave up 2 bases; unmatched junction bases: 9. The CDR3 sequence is CAIGPRTGTYEQYF. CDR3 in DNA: TGTGCCATCGGACCAAGGACAGGAACCTACGAGCAGTACTTC.

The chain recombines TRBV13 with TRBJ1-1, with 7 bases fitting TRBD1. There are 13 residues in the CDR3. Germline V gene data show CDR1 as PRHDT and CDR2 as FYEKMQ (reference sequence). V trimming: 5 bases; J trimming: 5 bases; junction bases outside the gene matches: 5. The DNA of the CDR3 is TGTGCCAGCAGCGGACAGGACGGGACTGAAGCTTTCTTT. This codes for CASSGQDGTEAFF.

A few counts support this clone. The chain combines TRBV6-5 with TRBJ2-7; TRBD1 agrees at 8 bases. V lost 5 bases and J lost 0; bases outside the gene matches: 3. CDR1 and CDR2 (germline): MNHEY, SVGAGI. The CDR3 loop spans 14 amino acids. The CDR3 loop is CASSRTGSSYEQYF. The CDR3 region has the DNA TGTGCCAGCAGTCGGACAGGGAGCTCCTACGAGCAGTACTTC.

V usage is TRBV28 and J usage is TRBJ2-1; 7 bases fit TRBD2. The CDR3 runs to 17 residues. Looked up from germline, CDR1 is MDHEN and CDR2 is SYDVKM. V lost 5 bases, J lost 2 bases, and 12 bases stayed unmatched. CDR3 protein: CASSPPWLAEAYNEQFF. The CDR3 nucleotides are TGTGCCAGCAGTCCTCCCTGGCTAGCGGAGGCCTACAATGAGCAGTTCTTC.

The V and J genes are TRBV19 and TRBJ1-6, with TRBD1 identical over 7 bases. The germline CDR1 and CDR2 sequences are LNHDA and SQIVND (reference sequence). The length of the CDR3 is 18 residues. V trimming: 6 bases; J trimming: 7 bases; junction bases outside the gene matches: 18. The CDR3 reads CASRAPGQSLLANSPLHF. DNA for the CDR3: TGTGCCAGTAGAGCACCGGGACAGTCCCTCCTCGCCAATTCACCCCTCCACTTT. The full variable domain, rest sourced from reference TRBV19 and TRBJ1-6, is DGGITQSPKYLFRKEGQNVTLSCEQNLNHDAMYWYRQDPGQGLRLIYYSQIVNDFQKGDIAEGYSVSREKKESFPLTVTSAQKNPTAFYLCASRAPGQSLLANSPLHFGNGTRLTVT.

The CDR3 DNA follows: TGTGCCAGCAGTTCCGTCGAGGGAGGCCAGGGAGATACGCAGTATTTT. Translation gives CASSSVEGGQGDTQYF. The chain combines TRBV6-5 with TRBJ2-3, with D possibly TRBD2 on 6 matching bases. Germline CDR1 is MNHEY and CDR2 is SVGAGI. V dropped 4 bases and J dropped 5 bases, with 19 bases sitting between them. The CDR3 totals 16 residues.